Included here is one T cell receptor (beta chain) sequence, with context. Its matching antigen is unknown. Profiling relied on immunoSEQ multiplex PCR, and the TCRdb table lists in-frame clones only, not all of them. The data hold more than 250,000 clones, with approximately 95% observed a single time. This entry comes from a study of T cell responses to AZD1222 COVID-19 vaccine. In the study overall: Investigators merged groups given second doses at roughly 4 or roughly 12 weeks.

Notes on the study in general: Females outnumbered males among donors, who were mostly white British; clonal diversity was possibly underestimated. Unmutated variant regions are reportedly the target of nearly half of TCRs that are spike-specific. Repertoire samples came only from after the peak T cell response.

The length of the CDR3 is 15 residues. V was clipped by 3 bases and J by 5 bases, with 13 bases between them. The germline gives CDR1 KGHDR, CDR2 SFDVKD. The source was peripheral blood, collected on day 0 of AZD1222 vaccination. The clonotype comes from an adult in good health. The rearrangement uses TRBV24-1 and TRBJ2-1; a possible D gene is TRBD2 (5 bases). The CDR3 protein is CATSDRGRVNNEQFF. DNA of the CDR3: TGTGCCACCAGTGATCGTGGGAGAGTGAACAATGAGCAGTTCTTC.